A single sample is the source of the 21 T cell receptor beta chains below, sequenced in a study of breast tumors, draining lymph nodes, adjacent tissues. The lymph nodes were axillary draining lymph nodes from breast cancer patients. TCRdb processed the multiplex PCR reads anew with MiXCR; each CDR3 protein has one entry. The sample lists around 140,000 distinct CDR3 sequences, approximately 32% occurring once. Sequenced sample: axillary lymph node tissue. These receptors originate from a female donor with breast cancer. Some clones in this sample may be carry-over from other donors' samples.

In this sample, this clonotype turned up many times. The V gene is TRBV18, the J gene TRBJ2-5; possibly TRBD1 for D (6 bases). In germline, CDR1 is KGHSH, CDR2 LQKENI. This CDR3 has 16 residues. V dropped 3 bases and J dropped 1 base, with 15 bases sitting between them. CDR3 residues: CASSPTTRTAQETQYF. DNA for the CDR3: TGTGCCAGCTCACCTACTACCCGGACAGCCCAAGAGACCCAGTACTTC.

Concerning this clonotype itself: Since a much larger clone is just one base distant, this may be a read error. The rearrangement uses TRBV6-6 and TRBJ2-1; 9 bases are a match to TRBD1. Per the germline V gene, CDR1 is MNHNY and CDR2 is SVGAGI (reference sequence). The CDR3 runs to 16 residues. V lost 0 bases and J lost 6; bases outside the gene matches: 6. The CDR3 DNA is TGTGCCAGCAGTTACTCCGACAGGGGGAGGAGCAATGAGCAGTTCTTC. It encodes CASSYSDRGRSNEQFF.

The table lists this clonotype with many counts. The gene calls are TRBV20-1 and TRBJ1-5; TRBD1 might be the D (6 bases). Trimming pared 0 bases from V and 2 bases from J, leaving 17 bases between. Germline V gives CDR1 DFQATT, CDR2 SNEGSKA (reference sequence). This CDR3 comprises 17 residues. The CDR3 nucleotides read TGCAGTGCTAGAGAAAATACAGGGTTTTACGGCAATCAGCCCCAGCATTTT. Amino acids: CSARENTGFYGNQPQHF.

This clonotype was seen at least ten times. The chain carries TRBV20-1 and TRBJ2-6, with D perhaps TRBD1 (5 bases). The V end lost 6 bases, the J end lost 2 bases, and 11 bases lay between the germline ends. Germline CDR1 and CDR2: DFQATT and SNEGSKA (reference sequence). CDR3 length: 14 amino acids. DNA of the CDR3: TGCAGTGCCTGGACATCCCCTGGGGCCAACGTCCTGACTTTC. This gives the protein CSAWTSPGANVLTF.

The V gene is TRBV25-1, the J gene TRBJ1-2; 7 bases line up with TRBD1. In germline, CDR1 is MGHDK, CDR2 SYGVNS. Losses at the gene ends were 4 bases for V and 8 bases for J; bases not matched to a gene: 13. This CDR3 is 15 amino acids long. In DNA, the CDR3 is TGTGCCAGCAGTGCACGTAGGGGACAGCCCCAAGGCTACACCTTC. Protein product: CASSARRGQPQGYTF.

This sequence joins TRBV13 and TRBJ2-7, with D possibly matching TRBD1 (6 bases). This CDR3 region has 15 residues. CDR1 is PRHDT and CDR2 is FYEKMQ in the germline V gene (reference sequence). With 5 bases removed from V and 5 bases from J, the gap between germline ends came to 19 bases. CDR3 sequence (DNA): TGTGCCAGCAGCCCCCCCCGGGACATGACCCACGAGCAGTACTTC. Residues: CASSPPRDMTHEQYF. Complete variable domain (other parts from reference TRBV13 and TRBJ2-7): AAGVIQSPRHLIKEKRETATLKCYPIPRHDTVYWYQQGPGQDPQFLISFYEKMQSDKGSIPDRFSAQQFSDYHSELNMSSLELGDSALYFCASSPPRDMTHEQYFGPGTRLTVT.

This clonotype was counted a single time. This sequence joins TRBV5-5 and TRBJ2-5, with D possibly TRBD2 on 5 matching bases. The CDR3 is 15 residues long. V lost 2 bases and J lost 1, with 12 bases in between. Germline CDR1 reads SGHKS; CDR2 reads YYEKEE (reference sequence). CDR3: CASSLVYAGQETQYF. The CDR3 DNA reads TGTGCCAGCAGCTTAGTATATGCGGGCCAAGAGACCCAGTACTTC. Based on the CDR3 plus reference TRBV5-5 and TRBJ2-5, the full variable domain is DAGVTQSPTHLIKTRGQQVTLRCSPISGHKSVSWYQQVLGQGPQFIFQYYEKEERGRGNFPDRFSARQFPNYSSELNVNALLLGDSALYLCASSLVYAGQETQYFGPGTRLLVL.

This clonotype came up many times. The chain employs TRBV6-5 and TRBJ2-7, with D tentatively TRBD1 or TRBD2 (5 bases each). This CDR3 has 17 residues. Trimming took 0 bases from V and 0 from J, leaving 15 bases between them. Germline-derived CDR1 and CDR2 are MNHEY and SVGAGI. Here the CDR3 reads CASSYSKQGVGSYEQYF. The CDR3 DNA reads as TGTGCCAGCAGTTACTCGAAGCAGGGAGTGGGCTCCTACGAGCAGTACTTC.

Of note for this clonotype: This sequence may be a read error, since a much larger clone differs from it by one base. CDR3 coding DNA: TGCGCCAGCAGCTTGGAAGGGGGTGGCTACGCCTTC. It is translated as CASSLEGGGYAF. This chain uses TRBV5-1 with TRBJ1-2; a weak D match, TRBD1 (6 bases). This CDR3 spans 12 amino acids. Looked up from germline, CDR1 is SGHRS and CDR2 is YFSETQ.

The rearrangement uses TRBV25-1 and TRBJ2-7; D could derive from TRBD1 or TRBD2 (5 bases each). Between the trimmed V and J ends, which lost 4 bases and 9 bases, there was a span of 22 bases. This CDR3 has 15 residues. Germline-derived CDR1 and CDR2 are MGHDK and SYGVNS. The CDR3, as DNA: TGTGCCAGCAGTGGGGCAGGACGGGGCACAGATACGCAGTACGTC. Protein product: CASSGAGRGTDTQYV.

J is TRBJ2-3 and V is TRBV27; D unresolved. The CDR3 extends over 15 amino acids. Germline V CDR1 and CDR2: MNHEY, SMNVEV (reference sequence). V was trimmed by 3 bases and J by 5 bases, leaving 15 bases between them. DNA of the CDR3: TGTGCCAGCAGTTTCGTAGATCGTCCGCGAGATACGCAGTATTTT. It codes for CASSFVDRPRDTQYF.

Many counts were recorded for this clonotype. The V gene is TRBV4-1, the J gene TRBJ2-7; TRBD1 matches at 7 bases. There are 16 residues in the CDR3. CDR1 and CDR2 from the germline V gene are MGHRA and YSYEKL. V lost 0 bases, J lost 2 bases, and 7 bases stayed unmatched. Here the CDR3 DNA reads TGCGCCAGCAGCCAAGAAAGGGGGCTCCTAACCTACGAGCAGTACTTC. It specifies CASSQERGLLTYEQYF.

This clonotype was observed at least ten times. The rearrangement uses TRBV6-6 and TRBJ2-2; a weak D match, TRBD2 (6 bases). This CDR3 has 14 amino acids. Trimming removed 1 base at V and 7 bases at J, with 10 bases between. CDR1 is MNHNY, CDR2 SVGAGI, per germline (reference sequence). The CDR3 loop is CASSYWRVGGELFF. Here the CDR3 DNA reads TGTGCCAGCAGTTACTGGAGGGTTGGCGGGGAGCTGTTTTTT.

This clonotype was seen at least ten times. The chain combines TRBV12-3 or TRBV12-4 with TRBJ2-5; possibly TRBD2 for D (5 bases). The CDR3 has 15 amino acids. Trimming took 0 bases from V and 7 from J, leaving 15 bases between them. CDR3 region: CASSLARTDYPTQYF. In DNA form, the CDR3 reads TGTGCCAGCAGTTTAGCTCGTACCGACTACCCGACCCAGTACTTC.

The CDR3 protein is CASSLAGGAVGNTIYF. The CDR3 DNA sequence: TGTGCCAGCAGCTTAGCGGGGGGGGCAGTTGGAAACACCATATATTTT. The V gene is TRBV7-8, the J gene TRBJ1-3, with D tentatively TRBD1 (6 bases). V shed 0 bases and J shed 3 bases, with 12 bases lying between them. The CDR3 runs 16 residues. Germline CDR1 SGHVS, CDR2 FQNEAQ.

The V and J genes are TRBV28 and TRBJ1-3; 10 nucleotides match TRBD1. The ends lost 5 bases at V and 3 bases at J; junction bases unmatched: 10. The CDR3 contains 17 residues. Looked up from germline, CDR1 is MDHEN and CDR2 is SYDVKM. The CDR3 region is CASSVAGQGIRGNTIYF. In DNA, the CDR3 is TGTGCCAGCAGTGTAGCGGGACAGGGGATTCGTGGAAACACCATATATTTT.

This clonotype was counted many times. Written as DNA, the CDR3 is TGTGCCAGCAGCAGACAAACCGGACAGCAAGAGACCCAGTACTTC. Residues: CASSRQTGQQETQYF. J is TRBJ2-5 and V is TRBV7-2; a possible D gene is TRBD1 (6 bases). Trimming pared 5 bases from V and 2 bases from J, leaving 15 bases between. Germline V CDR1 and CDR2: SGHTA, FQGNSA. The CDR3 has 15 residues.

The chain uses TRBV7-9 and TRBJ1-3; D call uncertain. The CDR3 sequence is 14 residues long. Germline V CDR1 and CDR2: SEHNR, FQNEAQ (reference sequence). V was cut by 0 bases and J by 3 bases, with 6 bases left in between. CDR3 nucleotides: TGTGCCAGCAGCTTAGCTGGGTATGGAAACACCATATATTTT. This translates into CASSLAGYGNTIYF.

On this clonotype: This may be a read error, as it is one base from a much larger clone. The final CDR3 position lacks the conserved phenylalanine or tryptophan, pointing to a likely read error. No DNA is shown, since the ends of the CDR3 on it are uncertain; the CDR3 is the one TCRdb lists. This sequence joins TRBV7-2 and TRBJ2-5; the table's D call TRBD2 went unverified against the DNA. Germline-derived CDR1 and CDR2 are SGHTA and FQGNSA. The CDR3 adds up to 15 amino acids, both ends counted. CDR3 in amino acids: CASSNSFGSEGTQHS.

Concerning this clonotype itself: At one boundary the junction diverges from the germline segment, which might be a read error. This chain uses TRBV6-6 with TRBJ1-2; 9 nucleotides align to TRBD1. Germline V CDR1 and CDR2: MNHNY, SVGAGI (reference sequence). The CDR3 is 17 residues long. As DNA, the CDR3 is TGTGCCAGCAGTCACTCAAGGCGGGACAGGGACAATTATGGCCACACCTTC. Its protein product is CASSHSRRDRDNYGHTF.

This clonotype occurred many times. The chain combines TRBV20-1 with TRBJ1-5; no clear D. V dropped 5 bases and J dropped 0 bases, with 5 bases sitting between them. The CDR3 is 12 amino acids. Germline lookup yields CDR1 DFQATT and CDR2 SNEGSKA (reference sequence). CDR3 bases: TGCAGTGCTTGGGATAGCAATCAGCCCCAGCATTTT. Its translation is CSAWDSNQPQHF.